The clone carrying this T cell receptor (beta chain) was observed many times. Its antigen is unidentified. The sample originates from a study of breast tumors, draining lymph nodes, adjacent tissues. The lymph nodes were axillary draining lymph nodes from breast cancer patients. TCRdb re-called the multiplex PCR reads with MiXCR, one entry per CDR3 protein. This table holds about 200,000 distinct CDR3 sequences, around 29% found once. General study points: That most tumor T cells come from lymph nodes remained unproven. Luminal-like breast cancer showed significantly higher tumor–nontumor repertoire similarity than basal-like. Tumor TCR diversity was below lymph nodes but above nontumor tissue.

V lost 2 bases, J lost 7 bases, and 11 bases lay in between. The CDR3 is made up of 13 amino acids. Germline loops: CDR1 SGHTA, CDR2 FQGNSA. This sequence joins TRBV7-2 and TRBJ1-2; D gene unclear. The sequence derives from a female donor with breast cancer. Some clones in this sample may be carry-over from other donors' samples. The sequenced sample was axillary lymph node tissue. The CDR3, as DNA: TGTGCCAGCAGCTTAAGACGGGAAAGTGGCTACACCTTC. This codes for CASSLRRESGYTF.